These T cell receptor beta chains were read from a single sample in a study of T cells in Graves' hyperthyroidism and ophthalmopathy. TCRdb independently ran MiXCR on the multiplex PCR reads; one entry per CDR3 protein. The table shows about 600,000 distinct CDR3 sequences, with 13% to 15% occurring only once. The sequenced material came from blood. The receptors come from a woman in her late teens or twenties with Graves' ophthalmopathy. CDR3s include the opening cysteine and the closing phenylalanine or tryptophan. The D gene is left open where the match is weak. Not all rows give a size; the values are once, few, many and, for expanded clones, a class.

j_gene,abundance,d_gene,v_gene,CDR3nt,CDR3aa
TRBJ2-1,many,TRBD1,TRBV5-1,TGCGCCAGCAGCCCCTCCGCCGGGACAGGGCCTAACAATGAGCAGTTCTTC,CASSPSAGTGPNNEQFF
TRBJ2-1,few,NA,TRBV27,TGTGCCAGCAGTTCACGACCAGCCCACAATGAGCAGTTCTTC,CASSSRPAHNEQFF
TRBJ1-3,few,NA,TRBV18,TGTGCCAGCTCACGATCGACAGCCAGCTCTGGAAACACCATATATTTT,CASSRSTASSGNTIYF
TRBJ2-5,NA,TRBD1,TRBV10-2,TGCGCCAGCAGCAAGACAGGGGTGGTGACCCAGTACTTC,CASSKTGVVTQYF
TRBJ2-1,few,TRBD2,TRBV7-3,TGTGCCAACAGCCTTAGACTAGCGGGAGACGAAGAGCAGTTCTTC,CANSLRLAGDEEQFF
TRBJ1-2,many,NA,TRBV2,TGTGCCAGCAGTGAGGGATACAGGGCCGGTGGCTACACCTTC,CASSEGYRAGGYTF
TRBJ2-3,many,TRBD2,TRBV12-3/TRBV12-4,TGTGCCAGCAGTCCTCGGGCTAGCGGGATCACAGATACGCAGTATTTT,CASSPRASGITDTQYF
TRBJ1-4,many,NA,TRBV11-2,TGTGCCAGCATCCAGGACCGACCAACTAATGAAAAACTGTTTTTT,CASIQDRPTNEKLFF
TRBJ2-7,many,NA,TRBV25-1,TGTGCCAGCAGTGAAGTCGGTGGGATTAGCGGTTACGAGCAGTACTTC,CASSEVGGISGYEQYF
TRBJ1-2,NA,NA,TRBV19,TGTGCCAGTAGTATTGGAGGACATACCTATGGCTACACCTTC,CASSIGGHTYGYTF
TRBJ1-5,many,NA,TRBV4-3,TGCGCCAGCAGCCAAGATCGGGACCCAGGCAATCAGCCCCAGCATTTT,CASSQDRDPGNQPQHF
TRBJ2-2,NA,NA,TRBV11-3,TGTGCCAGCAGCTATAGGGCAGGGAACACCGGGGAGCTGTTTTTT,CASSYRAGNTGELFF
TRBJ2-5,few,TRBD1,TRBV9,TGTGCCAGCAGCTCCCTCGGGACAGGGCACCAAGAGACCCAGTACTTC,CASSSLGTGHQETQYF
TRBJ2-1,NA,TRBD2,TRBV24-1,TGTGTCACCAGTGATTTAAAAGGGAGGGCAAACAATGAGCAGTTCTTC,CVTSDLKGRANNEQFF
TRBJ2-2,NA,NA,TRBV20-1,TGCAGTGCTAGCGGGAGAGGTCACACCGGGGAGCTGTTTTTT,CSASGRGHTGELFF
TRBJ2-5,few,TRBD1,TRBV20-1,TGCAGTGCTAGATCGACAGGGGGCGTATTAGAGACCCAGTACTTC,CSARSTGGVLETQYF
TRBJ1-3,few,TRBD1,TRBV6-5,TGTGCCAGCAGTTACTCTGGACAGGGGGCAGGAAACACCATATATTTT,CASSYSGQGAGNTIYF
TRBJ1-3,NA,NA,TRBV7-6,TGTGCCAGCAGCACAGACGTAAACACCATATATTTT,CASSTDVNTIYF
TRBJ1-4,NA,TRBD1,TRBV4-3,TGCGCCAGCAGCCAAGACCCCGGCCAGGGGGAGAGCGAAAAACTGTTTTTT,CASSQDPGQGESEKLFF
TRBJ2-7,many,TRBD1,TRBV30,TGTGCCTGGACTCCGGGACAGGGTGGGGCCGAGCAGTACTTC,CAWTPGQGGAEQYF
TRBJ2-7,many,NA,TRBV29-1,TGCAGCGTCCAGCGGACCTACGGATACGAGCAGTACTTC,CSVQRTYGYEQYF
TRBJ2-7,many,NA,TRBV6-1,TGTGCCAGCAGCCCCCCAGTGAGTGGTTTTTACGAGCAGTACTTC,CASSPPVSGFYEQYF